The 16 T cell receptor beta chains presented below share a single source sample, sequenced in a study of T cell responses to AZD1222 COVID-19 vaccine. Method: immunoSEQ multiplex PCR; TCRdb's copy keeps in-frame clones and lacks some. This sample has roughly 90,000 clones; around 90% occur once, and the top ten carry about 5.4%. The starting material was peripheral blood, obtained 28 days after the second AZD1222 dose. Receptors were obtained from an adult who received the AZD1222 COVID-19 vaccine.

The rearrangement joins TRBV4-2 to TRBJ1-1, with no clear D. Trimming left V 0 bases short and J 4 bases short, with 9 bases between. Germline lookup yields CDR1 LGHNA and CDR2 YNFKEQ. CDR3 size: 14 residues. DNA of the CDR3: TGTGCCAGCAGCCAAGATCTCACGACCACTGAAGCTTTCTTT. Translation: CASSQDLTTTEAFF.

This clone appeared a few times. This chain joins TRBV18 and TRBJ1-1; D is unclear. Looked up from germline, CDR1 is KGHSH and CDR2 is LQKENI. The CDR3 is 15 residues long. Trimming pared 3 bases from V and 1 base from J, leaving 12 bases between. Here the CDR3 DNA reads TGTGCCAGCTCACCCCCGCTCATTCGGAACACTGAAGCTTTCTTT. Translated: CASSPPLIRNTEAFF.

The V gene is TRBV19, the J gene TRBJ2-1, with D possibly matching TRBD1 (6 bases). The CDR3 loop spans 17 amino acids. V lost 3 bases, J lost 7 bases, and 22 bases lay in between. The V gene's germline CDR1 is LNHDA and CDR2 SQIVND (reference sequence). CDR3 region: CASSIRGSGAPSNEQFF. The DNA for the CDR3 is TGTGCCAGTAGTATTAGGGGGTCAGGGGCCCCGTCAAATGAGCAGTTCTTC.

The gene calls are TRBV19 and TRBJ1-5; the D gene is possibly TRBD1 (6 bases). CDR1 and CDR2 from the germline V gene are LNHDA and SQIVND (reference sequence). The CDR3 is 15 residues long. The ends were cut back, 4 bases at V and 0 bases at J, with 10 bases in the middle. The CDR3 loop is CASSTGARSNQPQHF. The CDR3 nucleotides are TGTGCCAGTAGTACAGGGGCCCGTAGCAATCAGCCCCAGCATTTT.

V and J are TRBV18 and TRBJ2-1, with TRBD1 matching 12 bases. Germline lookup yields CDR1 KGHSH and CDR2 LQKENI. The CDR3 is made up of 15 amino acids. V dropped 10 bases and J dropped 5; count of bases not matched to a gene: 9. For the CDR3, the DNA is TGTGCCACCGACCCGGGACAGGGGGCAAACAATGAGCAGTTCTTC. It yields the protein CATDPGQGANNEQFF. The variable domain in full, with the rest retrieved from reference TRBV18 and TRBJ2-1, is NAGVMQNPRHLVRRRGQEARLRCSPMKGHSHVYWYRQLPEEGLKFMVYLQKENIIDESGMPKERFSAEFPKEGPSILRIQQVVRGDSAAYFCATDPGQGANNEQFFGPGTRLTVL.

The chain is built from TRBV13 and TRBJ2-7; no definite D call. Germline V lookup: CDR1 PRHDT, CDR2 FYEKMQ (reference sequence). The length of the CDR3 is 13 residues. The V gene lost 0 bases and the J gene lost 0 bases, with 3 bases spanning the gap. CDR3 bases: TGTGCCAGCAGCTTAGGGCACTCCTACGAGCAGTACTTC. It codes for CASSLGHSYEQYF.

The chain employs TRBV4-1 and TRBJ1-4; D ambiguous. Trimming removed 0 bases at V and 4 bases at J, with 12 bases between. Germline V CDR1 and CDR2: MGHRA, YSYEKL. This CDR3 has 16 residues. The CDR3 spells CASSQDSEGINEKLFF. The CDR3 coding sequence is TGCGCCAGCAGCCAAGATAGCGAAGGGATTAATGAAAAACTGTTTTTT.

The CDR3 bases are TGTGCCAGCAGCAAGGCGGATGTGAGAGCTTTCTTT. It specifies CASSKADVRAFF. The J gene is TRBJ1-1, the V gene TRBV5-8; D gene unclear. CDR1 and CDR2 (germline): SGHTS, YDEGEE. Trimming pared 4 bases from V and 10 bases from J, leaving 14 bases between. The CDR3 has 12 residues.

The CDR3 DNA reads TGTGCCAGCAGCCCCCGGACAGGCCAGAACACCGGGGAGCTGTTTTTT. It specifies CASSPRTGQNTGELFF. The rearrangement uses TRBV7-9 and TRBJ2-2; TRBD1 aligns across 7 bases. Looked up from germline, CDR1 is SEHNR and CDR2 is FQNEAQ (reference sequence). The trim removed 5 bases at V and 1 base at J, leaving 7 bases unmatched. The CDR3 has 16 amino acids.

The chain links TRBV5-1 to TRBJ2-3, with D possibly being TRBD1 (5 bases). Trimming stripped 0 bases from V and 4 bases from J, with 9 bases between. CDR3 length equals 14 residues. From germline, CDR1 is SGHRS and CDR2 YFSETQ. CDR3 bases: TGCGCCAGCAGCTTGGTGGGGCAGGCAGATACGCAGTATTTT. Translating gives CASSLVGQADTQYF.

This sequence joins TRBV29-1 and TRBJ1-2; TRBD1 matches at 9 bases. The CDR3 sequence is 15 residues long. The germline CDR1 and CDR2 sequences are SQVTM and ANQGSEA. V shed 0 bases and J 3 bases; nucleotides not matched to a gene: 5. DNA for the CDR3: TGCAGCGTTGAAGACAGGGACAGGGTGGACTATGGCTACACCTTC. Residues: CSVEDRDRVDYGYTF.

This rearrangement joins TRBV19 to TRBJ1-4; 9 bases are a match to TRBD1. The CDR3 sequence is 14 residues long. The ends lost 8 bases at V and 8 bases at J; junction bases unmatched: 9. Looked up from germline, CDR1 is LNHDA and CDR2 is SQIVND (reference sequence). The chain's CDR3 is CASSQTGGKEKLFF. CDR3 sequence (DNA): TGTGCCAGTTCGCAGACAGGGGGAAAGGAAAAACTGTTTTTT.

Only one count was recorded for this clone. This chain uses TRBV4-2 with TRBJ2-1, with no clear D. CDR3 size: 14 residues. Germline loops: CDR1 LGHNA, CDR2 YNFKEQ. Between the trimmed V and J ends, which lost 0 bases and 12 bases, there was a span of 15 bases. CDR3 in DNA: TGTGCCAGCAGCCAAGAGTCGGTTGGGATTGGGCAGTTCTTC. It specifies CASSQESVGIGQFF.

The sample holds one count of this clone. The rearrangement joins TRBV7-2 to TRBJ1-3, with D hard to call. The CDR3 runs to 14 residues. Germline lookup yields CDR1 SGHTA and CDR2 FQGNSA. With 5 bases removed from V and 1 base from J, the gap between germline ends came to 9 bases. As DNA, the CDR3 is TGTGCCAGCAGCCCCGTAGGTTCTGGAAACACCATATATTTT. It is translated as CASSPVGSGNTIYF.

This clone was counted between two and nine times. V and J are TRBV5-6 and TRBJ1-1; maybe TRBD1 (6 bases). The CDR3 has 14 amino acids. The germline gives CDR1 SGHDT, CDR2 YYEEEE. The V end lost 4 bases, the J end lost 1 base, and 11 bases lay between the germline ends. The CDR3 region is CASSTLDRNTEAFF. CDR3 coding DNA: TGTGCCAGCAGCACCTTGGACAGGAACACTGAAGCTTTCTTT. Together with reference TRBV5-6 and TRBJ1-1, the CDR3 gives the full variable domain: DAGVTQSPTHLIKTRGQQVTLRCSPKSGHDTVSWYQQALGQGPQFIFQYYEEEERQRGNFPDRFSGHQFPNYSSELNVNALLLGDSALYLCASSTLDRNTEAFFGQGTRLTVV.

The genes are TRBV6-5 and TRBJ1-6; D unclear. CDR1 is MNHEY, CDR2 SVGAGI, per germline. Trimming cost V 0 bases and J 3 bases, with 9 bases left between them. The CDR3 has 16 amino acids. The CDR3 is CASSYSKMDYNSPLHF. In nucleotides, the CDR3 is TGTGCCAGCAGTTACTCGAAGATGGACTATAATTCACCCCTCCACTTT.